These 3 T cell receptor beta chains were all obtained from the same sample, sequenced in a study of graft-versus-host responses after intestinal transplantation. The table came from immunoSEQ multiplex PCR; TCRdb's copy has only in-frame clones and leaves some out. This sample has 75,000 to 95,000 clones; 93% occur once, and the top ten carry approximately 2%. These TCRs are of unknown antigen specificity. The source was unstimulated CD8+ T cells sorted from spleen or lymph node cells, collected before intestinal transplant. The receptors were sampled from a human donor who received an intestinal transplant.

V usage is TRBV15 and J usage is TRBJ2-7, with 7 bases identical to TRBD2. The CDR3 sequence is 14 residues long. J was trimmed by 0 bases and V by 5 bases; bases with no gene match: 4. Germline-derived CDR1 and CDR2 are LNHNV and YYDKDF (reference sequence). The CDR3 bases are TGTGCCACCAGCGGCTGGACTAGCTCCTACGAGCAGTACTTC. It specifies CATSGWTSSYEQYF.

The chain has TRBV30 and TRBJ1-2; no reliable D call. The germline gives CDR1 GTSNPN, CDR2 SVGIG (reference sequence). This CDR3 region has 13 residues. The V and J ends lost 7 bases and 6 bases respectively, with 18 bases between them. The CDR3 sequence is CAFLVGLVNGYTF. The CDR3 region has the DNA TGTGCCTTCCTGGTCGGTTTGGTTAATGGCTACACCTTC. The variable domain in full, with the rest retrieved from reference TRBV30 and TRBJ1-2, is SQTIHQWPATLVQPVGSPLSLECTVEGTSNPNLYWYRQAAGRGLQLLFYSVGIGQISSEVPQNLSASRPQDRQFILSSKKLLLSDSGFYLCAFLVGLVNGYTFGSGTRLTVV.

The chain uses TRBV4-3 and TRBJ2-1; D is undetermined. Trimming left V 0 bases short and J 5 bases short, with 11 bases between. This CDR3 contains 15 residues. CDR1 LGHNA and CDR2 YSLEER come from the germline V gene. CDR3 coding DNA: TGCGCCAGCAGCCAAGATCAGGTTGGGCACAATGAGCAGTTCTTC. Protein: CASSQDQVGHNEQFF.